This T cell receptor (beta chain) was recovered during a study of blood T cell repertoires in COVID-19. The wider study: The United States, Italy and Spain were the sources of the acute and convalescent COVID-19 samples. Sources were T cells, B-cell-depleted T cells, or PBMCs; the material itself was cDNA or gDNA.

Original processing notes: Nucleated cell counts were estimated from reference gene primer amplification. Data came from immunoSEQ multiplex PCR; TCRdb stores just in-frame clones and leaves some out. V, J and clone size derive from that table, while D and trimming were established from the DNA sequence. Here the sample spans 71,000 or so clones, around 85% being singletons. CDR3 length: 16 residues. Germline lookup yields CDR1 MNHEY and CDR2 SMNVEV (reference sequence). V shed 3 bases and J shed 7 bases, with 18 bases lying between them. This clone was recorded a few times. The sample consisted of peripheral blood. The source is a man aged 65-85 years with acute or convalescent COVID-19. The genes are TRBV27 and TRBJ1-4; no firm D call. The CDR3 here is CASSFSIRSAGEKLFF. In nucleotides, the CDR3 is TGTGCCAGCAGTTTCTCTATCCGATCCGCTGGTGAAAAACTGTTTTTT.